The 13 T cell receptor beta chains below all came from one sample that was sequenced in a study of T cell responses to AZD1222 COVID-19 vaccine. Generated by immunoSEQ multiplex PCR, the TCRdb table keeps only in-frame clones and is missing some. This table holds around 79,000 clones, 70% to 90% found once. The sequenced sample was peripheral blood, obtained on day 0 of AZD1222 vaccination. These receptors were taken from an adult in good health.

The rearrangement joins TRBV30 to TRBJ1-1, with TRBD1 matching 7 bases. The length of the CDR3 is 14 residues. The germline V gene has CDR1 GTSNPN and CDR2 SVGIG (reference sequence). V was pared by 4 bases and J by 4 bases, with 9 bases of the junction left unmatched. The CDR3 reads CAWITGTVGTEAFF. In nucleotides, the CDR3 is TGTGCCTGGATCACCGGGACAGTCGGCACTGAAGCTTTCTTT.

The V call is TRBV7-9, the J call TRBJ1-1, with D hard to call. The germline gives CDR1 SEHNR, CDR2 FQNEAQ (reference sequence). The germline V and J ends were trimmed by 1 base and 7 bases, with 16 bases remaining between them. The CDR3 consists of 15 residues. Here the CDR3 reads CASSLEEGSPYEAFF. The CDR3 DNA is TGTGCCAGCAGCTTAGAAGAGGGTAGTCCCTATGAAGCTTTCTTT.

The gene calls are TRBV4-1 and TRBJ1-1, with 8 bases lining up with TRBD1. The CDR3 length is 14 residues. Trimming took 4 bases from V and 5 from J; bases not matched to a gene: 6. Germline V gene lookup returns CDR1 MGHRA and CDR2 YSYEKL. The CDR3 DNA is TGCGCCAGCAGCCGCGGACAGGGAGTAACTGAAGCTTTCTTT. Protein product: CASSRGQGVTEAFF.

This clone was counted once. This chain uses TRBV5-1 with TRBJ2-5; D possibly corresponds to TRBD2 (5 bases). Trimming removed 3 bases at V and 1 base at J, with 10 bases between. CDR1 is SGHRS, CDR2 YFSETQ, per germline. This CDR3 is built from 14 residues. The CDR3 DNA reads TGCGCCAGCAGCTCCCAAGGAGGCCAAGAGACCCAGTACTTC. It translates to CASSSQGGQETQYF.

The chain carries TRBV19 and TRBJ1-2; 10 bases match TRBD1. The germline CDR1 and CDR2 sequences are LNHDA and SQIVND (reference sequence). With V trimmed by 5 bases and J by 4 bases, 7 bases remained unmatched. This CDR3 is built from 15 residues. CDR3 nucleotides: TGTGCCAGTAGTTCCACGACAGGGGGCAGCTATGGCTACACCTTC. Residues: CASSSTTGGSYGYTF.

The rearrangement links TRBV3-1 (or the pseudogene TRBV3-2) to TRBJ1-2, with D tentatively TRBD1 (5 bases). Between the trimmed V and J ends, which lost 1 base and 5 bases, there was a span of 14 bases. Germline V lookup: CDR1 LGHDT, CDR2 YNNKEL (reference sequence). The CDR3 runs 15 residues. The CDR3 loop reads CASSQAPGAPYGYTF. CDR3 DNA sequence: TGTGCCAGCAGCCAAGCGCCTGGGGCCCCTTATGGCTACACCTTC.

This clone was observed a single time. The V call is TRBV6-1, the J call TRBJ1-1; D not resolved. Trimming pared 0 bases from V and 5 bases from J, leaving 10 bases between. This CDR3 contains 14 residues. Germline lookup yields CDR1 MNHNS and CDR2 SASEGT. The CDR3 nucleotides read TGTGCCAGCAGTGAAGCAATTCGGAGGACTGAAGCTTTCTTT. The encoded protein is CASSEAIRRTEAFF.

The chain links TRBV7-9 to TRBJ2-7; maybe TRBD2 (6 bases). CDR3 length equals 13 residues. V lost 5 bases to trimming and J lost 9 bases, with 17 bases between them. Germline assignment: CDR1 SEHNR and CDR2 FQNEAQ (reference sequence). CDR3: CASSQVILASQYF. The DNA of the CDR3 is TGTGCCAGCAGCCAAGTGATCCTAGCGTCGCAGTACTTC.

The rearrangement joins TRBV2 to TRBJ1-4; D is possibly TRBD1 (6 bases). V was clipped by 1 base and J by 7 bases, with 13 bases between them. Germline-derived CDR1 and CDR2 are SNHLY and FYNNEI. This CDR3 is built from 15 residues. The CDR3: CASSEGDKRSEKLFF. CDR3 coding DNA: TGTGCCAGCAGTGAAGGGGACAAAAGGAGTGAAAAACTGTTTTTT.

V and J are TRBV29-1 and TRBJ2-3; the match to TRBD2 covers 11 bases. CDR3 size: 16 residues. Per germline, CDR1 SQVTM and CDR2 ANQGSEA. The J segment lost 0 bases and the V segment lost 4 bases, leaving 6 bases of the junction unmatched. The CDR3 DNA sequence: TGCAGCGTTGGAAGACTAGCGGGGCGTAGCACAGATACGCAGTATTTT. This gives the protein CSVGRLAGRSTDTQYF.

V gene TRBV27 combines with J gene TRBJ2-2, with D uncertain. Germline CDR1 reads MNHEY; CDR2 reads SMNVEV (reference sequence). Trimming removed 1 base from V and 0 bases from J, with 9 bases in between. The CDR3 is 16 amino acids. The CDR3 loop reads CASSLYLTANTGELFF. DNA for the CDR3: TGTGCCAGCAGTTTATACTTGACCGCGAACACCGGGGAGCTGTTTTTT.

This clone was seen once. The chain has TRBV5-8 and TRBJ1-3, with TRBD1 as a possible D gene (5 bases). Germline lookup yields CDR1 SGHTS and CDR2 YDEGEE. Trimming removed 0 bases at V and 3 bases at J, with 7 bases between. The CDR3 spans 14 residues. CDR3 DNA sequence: TGTGCCAGCAGCTTGGGGACAATTGGAAACACCATATATTTT. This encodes CASSLGTIGNTIYF.

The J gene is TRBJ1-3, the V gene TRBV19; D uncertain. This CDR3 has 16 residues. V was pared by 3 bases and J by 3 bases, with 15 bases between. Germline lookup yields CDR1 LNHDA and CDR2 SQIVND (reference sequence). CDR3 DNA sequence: TGTGCCAGTAGTATTGAAAAATCAGGAGTTGGAAACACCATATATTTT. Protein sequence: CASSIEKSGVGNTIYF.